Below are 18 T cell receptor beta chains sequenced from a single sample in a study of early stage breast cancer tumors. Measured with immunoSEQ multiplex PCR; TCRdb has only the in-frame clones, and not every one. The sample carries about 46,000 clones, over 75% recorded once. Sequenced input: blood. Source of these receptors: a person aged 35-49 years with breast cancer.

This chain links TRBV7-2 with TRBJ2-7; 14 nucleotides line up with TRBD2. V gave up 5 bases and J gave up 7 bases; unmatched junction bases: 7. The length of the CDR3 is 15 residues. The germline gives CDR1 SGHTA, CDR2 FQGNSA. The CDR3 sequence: CASSPGTSGRGEQYF. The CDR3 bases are TGTGCCAGCAGCCCCGGGACTAGCGGGAGAGGAGAGCAGTACTTC.

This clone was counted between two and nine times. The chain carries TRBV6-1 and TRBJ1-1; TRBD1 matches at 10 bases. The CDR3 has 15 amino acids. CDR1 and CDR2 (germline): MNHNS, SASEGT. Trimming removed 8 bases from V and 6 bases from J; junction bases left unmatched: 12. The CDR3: CASRGTGAANSEAFF. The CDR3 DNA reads TGTGCCAGCCGTGGGACAGGGGCCGCGAATTCTGAAGCTTTCTTT.

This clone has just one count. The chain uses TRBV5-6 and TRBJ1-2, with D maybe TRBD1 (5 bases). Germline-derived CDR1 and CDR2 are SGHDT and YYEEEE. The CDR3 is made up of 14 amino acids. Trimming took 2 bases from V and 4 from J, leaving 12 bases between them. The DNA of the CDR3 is TGTGCCAGCAGCTTCCAGAGGACATCCTATGGCTACACCTTC. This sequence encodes CASSFQRTSYGYTF.

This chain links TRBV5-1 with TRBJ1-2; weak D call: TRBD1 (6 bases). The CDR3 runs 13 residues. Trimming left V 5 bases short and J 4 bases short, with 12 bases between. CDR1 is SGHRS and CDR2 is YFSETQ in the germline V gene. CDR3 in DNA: TGCGCCAGCAGTTCAGGGGCAGCCTATGGCTACACCTTC. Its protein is CASSSGAAYGYTF.

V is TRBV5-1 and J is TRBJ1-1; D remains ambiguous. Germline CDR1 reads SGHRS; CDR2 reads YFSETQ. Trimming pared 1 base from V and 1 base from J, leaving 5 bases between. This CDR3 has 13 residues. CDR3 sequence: CASSLQKNTEAFF. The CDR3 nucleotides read TGCGCCAGCAGCTTGCAGAAGAACACTGAAGCTTTCTTT.

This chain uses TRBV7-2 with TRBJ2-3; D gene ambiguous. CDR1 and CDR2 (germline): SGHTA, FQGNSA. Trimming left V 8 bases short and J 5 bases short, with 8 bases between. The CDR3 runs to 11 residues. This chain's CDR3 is CASLSVDTQYF. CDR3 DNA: TGTGCCAGCCTCTCCGTAGATACGCAGTATTTT.

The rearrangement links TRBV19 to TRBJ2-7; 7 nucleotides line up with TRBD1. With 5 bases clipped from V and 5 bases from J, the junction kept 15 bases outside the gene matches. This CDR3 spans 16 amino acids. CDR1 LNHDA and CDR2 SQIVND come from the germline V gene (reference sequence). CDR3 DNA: TGTGCCAGTAGTGGTCTGACAGGGCAGAAGTCCCACGAGCAGTACTTC. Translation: CASSGLTGQKSHEQYF.

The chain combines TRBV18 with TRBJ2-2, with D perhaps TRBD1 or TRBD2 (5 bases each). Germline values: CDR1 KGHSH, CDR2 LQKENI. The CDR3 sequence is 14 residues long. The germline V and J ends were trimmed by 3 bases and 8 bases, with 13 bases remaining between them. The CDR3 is CASSPGPGEGELFF. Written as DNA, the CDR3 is TGTGCCAGCTCACCGGGACCCGGGGAAGGGGAGCTGTTTTTT.

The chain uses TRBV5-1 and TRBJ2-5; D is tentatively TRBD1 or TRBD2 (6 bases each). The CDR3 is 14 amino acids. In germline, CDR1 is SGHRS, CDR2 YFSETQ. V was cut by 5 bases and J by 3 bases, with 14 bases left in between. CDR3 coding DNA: TGCGCCAGCAGTAGCGGACAGATGGAAGAGACCCAGTACTTC. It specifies CASSSGQMEETQYF.

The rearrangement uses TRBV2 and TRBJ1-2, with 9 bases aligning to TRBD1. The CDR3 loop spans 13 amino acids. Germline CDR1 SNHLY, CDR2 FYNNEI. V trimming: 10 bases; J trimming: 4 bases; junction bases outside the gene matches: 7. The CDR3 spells CATEDRGIYGYTF. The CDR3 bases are TGTGCCACGGAGGACAGGGGTATCTATGGCTACACCTTC.

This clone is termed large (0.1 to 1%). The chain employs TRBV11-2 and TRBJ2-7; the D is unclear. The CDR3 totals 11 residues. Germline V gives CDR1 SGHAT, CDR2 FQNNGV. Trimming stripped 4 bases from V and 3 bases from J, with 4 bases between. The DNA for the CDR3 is TGTGCCAGCAGCTGGGGCTACGAGCAGTACTTC. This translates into CASSWGYEQYF.

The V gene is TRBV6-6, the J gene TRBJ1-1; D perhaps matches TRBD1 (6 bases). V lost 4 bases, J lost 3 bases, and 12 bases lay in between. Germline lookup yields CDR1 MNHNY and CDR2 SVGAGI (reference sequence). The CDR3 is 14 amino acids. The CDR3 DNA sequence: TGTGCCAGCAGTTCTTCACAGGGAGACACTGAAGCTTTCTTT. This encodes CASSSSQGDTEAFF.

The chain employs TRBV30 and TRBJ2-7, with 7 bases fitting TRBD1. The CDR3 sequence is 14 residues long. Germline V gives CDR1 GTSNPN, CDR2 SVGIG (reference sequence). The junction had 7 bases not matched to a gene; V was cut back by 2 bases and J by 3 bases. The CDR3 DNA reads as TGTGCCTGGAGTACACGGGACAGATTCTACGAGCAGTACTTC. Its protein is CAWSTRDRFYEQYF. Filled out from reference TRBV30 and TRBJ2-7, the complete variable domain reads SQTIHQWPATLVQPVGSPLSLECTVEGTSNPNLYWYRQAAGRGLQLLFYSVGIGQISSEVPQNLSASRPQDRQFILSSKKLLLSDSGFYLCAWSTRDRFYEQYFGPGTRLTVT.

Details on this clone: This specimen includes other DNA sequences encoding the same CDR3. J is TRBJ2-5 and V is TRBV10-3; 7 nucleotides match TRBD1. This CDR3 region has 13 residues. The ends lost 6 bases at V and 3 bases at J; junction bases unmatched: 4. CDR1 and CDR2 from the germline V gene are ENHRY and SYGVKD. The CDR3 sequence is CAISLDREETQYF. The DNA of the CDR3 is TGTGCCATCAGCCTCGACAGGGAAGAGACCCAGTACTTC.

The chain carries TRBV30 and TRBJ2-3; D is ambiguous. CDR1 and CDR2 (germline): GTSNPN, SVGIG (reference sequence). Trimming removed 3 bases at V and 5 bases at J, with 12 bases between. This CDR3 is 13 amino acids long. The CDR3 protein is CAWSPPVGDTQYF. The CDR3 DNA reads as TGTGCCTGGAGCCCCCCGGTCGGAGATACGCAGTATTTT.

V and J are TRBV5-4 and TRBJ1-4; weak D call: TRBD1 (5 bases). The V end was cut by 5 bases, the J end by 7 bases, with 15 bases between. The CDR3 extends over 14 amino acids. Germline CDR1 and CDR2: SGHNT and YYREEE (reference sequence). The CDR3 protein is CASSWGGEGEKLFF. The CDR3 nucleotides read TGTGCCAGCAGTTGGGGGGGGGAAGGTGAAAAACTGTTTTTT.

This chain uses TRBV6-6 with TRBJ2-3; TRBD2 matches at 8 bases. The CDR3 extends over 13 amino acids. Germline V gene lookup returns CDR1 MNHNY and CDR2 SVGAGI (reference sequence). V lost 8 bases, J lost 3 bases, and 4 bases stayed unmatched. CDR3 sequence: CASQAGETDTQYF. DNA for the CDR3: TGTGCCAGCCAAGCGGGAGAAACAGATACGCAGTATTTT.

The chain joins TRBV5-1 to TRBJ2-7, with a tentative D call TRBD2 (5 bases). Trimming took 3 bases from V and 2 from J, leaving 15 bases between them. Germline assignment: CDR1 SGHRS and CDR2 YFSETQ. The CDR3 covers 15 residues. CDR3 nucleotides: TGCGCCAGCAGCTCGGAAGGAGCGGACCCCTACGAGCAGTACTTC. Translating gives CASSSEGADPYEQYF.